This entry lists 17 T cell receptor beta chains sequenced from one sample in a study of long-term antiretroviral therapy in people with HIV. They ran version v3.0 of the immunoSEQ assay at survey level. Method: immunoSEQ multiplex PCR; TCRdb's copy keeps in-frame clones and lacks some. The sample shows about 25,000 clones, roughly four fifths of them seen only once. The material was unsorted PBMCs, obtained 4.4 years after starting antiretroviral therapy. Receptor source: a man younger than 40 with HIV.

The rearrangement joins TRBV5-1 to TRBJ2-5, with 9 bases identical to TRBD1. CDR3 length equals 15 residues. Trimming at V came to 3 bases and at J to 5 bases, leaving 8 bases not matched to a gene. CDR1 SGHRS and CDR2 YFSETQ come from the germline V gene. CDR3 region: CASSWGTGSLETQYF. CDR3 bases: TGCGCCAGCAGCTGGGGGACAGGGTCTCTGGAGACCCAGTACTTC.

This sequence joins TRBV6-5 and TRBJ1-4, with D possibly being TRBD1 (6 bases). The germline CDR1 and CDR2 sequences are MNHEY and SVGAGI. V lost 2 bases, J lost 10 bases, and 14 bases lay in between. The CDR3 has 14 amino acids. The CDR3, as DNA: TGTGCCAGCAGTTACGCGTTCAGGGGAGGAAAACTGTTTTTT. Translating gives CASSYAFRGGKLFF.

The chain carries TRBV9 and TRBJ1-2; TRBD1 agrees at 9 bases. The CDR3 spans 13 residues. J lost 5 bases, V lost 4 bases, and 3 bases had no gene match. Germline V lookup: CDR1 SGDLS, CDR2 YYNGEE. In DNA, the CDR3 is TGTGCCAGCAGCCTGGACAGGGGTTATGGCTACACCTTC. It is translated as CASSLDRGYGYTF.

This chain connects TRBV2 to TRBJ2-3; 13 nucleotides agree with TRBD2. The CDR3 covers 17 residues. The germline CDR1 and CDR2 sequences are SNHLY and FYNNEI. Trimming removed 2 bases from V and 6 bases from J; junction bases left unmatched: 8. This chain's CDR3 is CASSESRGTSGTDTQYF. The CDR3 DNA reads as TGTGCCAGCAGTGAATCTAGGGGGACTAGCGGGACCGATACGCAGTATTTT.

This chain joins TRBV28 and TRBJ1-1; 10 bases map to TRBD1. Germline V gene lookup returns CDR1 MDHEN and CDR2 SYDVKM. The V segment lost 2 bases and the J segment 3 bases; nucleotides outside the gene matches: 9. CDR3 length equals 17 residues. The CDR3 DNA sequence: TGTGCCAGCAGTTTACAACCGGGGACAGGGGCTGACACTGAAGCTTTCTTT. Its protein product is CASSLQPGTGADTEAFF.

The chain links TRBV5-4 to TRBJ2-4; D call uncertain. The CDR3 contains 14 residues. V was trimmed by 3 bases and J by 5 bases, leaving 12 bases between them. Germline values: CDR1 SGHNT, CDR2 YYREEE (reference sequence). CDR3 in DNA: TGTGCCAGCAGCTATGGGCGGATGGAAAACATTCAGTACTTC. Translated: CASSYGRMENIQYF.

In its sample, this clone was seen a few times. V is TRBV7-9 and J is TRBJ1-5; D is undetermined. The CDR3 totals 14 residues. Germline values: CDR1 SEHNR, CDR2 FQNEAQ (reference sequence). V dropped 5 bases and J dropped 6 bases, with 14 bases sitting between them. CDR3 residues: CASSAGNERQPQHF. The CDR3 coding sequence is TGTGCCAGCAGCGCCGGTAACGAACGTCAGCCCCAGCATTTT.

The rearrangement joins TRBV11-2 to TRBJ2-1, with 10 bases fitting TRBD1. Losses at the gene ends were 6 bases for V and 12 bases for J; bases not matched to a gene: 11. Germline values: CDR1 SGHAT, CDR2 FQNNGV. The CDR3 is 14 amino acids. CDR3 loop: CASSGRDRGTGQFF. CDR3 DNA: TGTGCCAGCAGTGGAAGGGACAGGGGCACGGGGCAGTTCTTC.

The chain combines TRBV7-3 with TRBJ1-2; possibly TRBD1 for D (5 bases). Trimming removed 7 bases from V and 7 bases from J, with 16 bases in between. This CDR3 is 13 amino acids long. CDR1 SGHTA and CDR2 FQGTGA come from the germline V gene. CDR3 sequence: CASTPGTGAGYTF. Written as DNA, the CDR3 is TGTGCCAGCACCCCCGGGACGGGCGCTGGCTACACCTTC.

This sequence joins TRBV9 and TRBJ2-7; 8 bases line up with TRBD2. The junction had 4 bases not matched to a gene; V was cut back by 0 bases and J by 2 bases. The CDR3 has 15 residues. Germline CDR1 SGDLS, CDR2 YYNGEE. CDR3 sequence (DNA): TGTGCCAGCAGCGTAGCGGGCGGGGGGACCTACGAGCAGTACTTC. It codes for CASSVAGGGTYEQYF.

The CDR3 here is CASSLAGTNNEQFF. The CDR3 DNA follows: TGTGCCAGCAGCCTGGCAGGGACTAACAATGAGCAGTTCTTC. V usage is TRBV7-3 and J usage is TRBJ2-1, with 7 bases fitting TRBD2. CDR1 SGHTA and CDR2 FQGTGA come from the germline V gene. V dropped 5 bases and J dropped 5; count of bases not matched to a gene: 6. The CDR3 consists of 14 residues.

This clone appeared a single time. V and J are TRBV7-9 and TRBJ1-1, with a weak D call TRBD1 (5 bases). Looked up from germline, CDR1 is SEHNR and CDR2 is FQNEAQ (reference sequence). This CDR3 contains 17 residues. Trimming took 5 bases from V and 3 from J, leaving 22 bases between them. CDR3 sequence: CASSGKVQGGGDTEAFF. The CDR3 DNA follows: TGTGCCAGCAGCGGTAAGGTTCAGGGAGGAGGGGACACTGAAGCTTTCTTT.

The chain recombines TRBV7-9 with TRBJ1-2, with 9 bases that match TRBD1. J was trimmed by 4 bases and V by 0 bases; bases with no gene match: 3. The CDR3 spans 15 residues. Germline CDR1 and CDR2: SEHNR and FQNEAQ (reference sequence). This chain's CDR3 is CASSLAGQGGYGYTF. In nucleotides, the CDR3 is TGTGCCAGCAGCTTAGCGGGACAGGGTGGCTATGGCTACACCTTC.

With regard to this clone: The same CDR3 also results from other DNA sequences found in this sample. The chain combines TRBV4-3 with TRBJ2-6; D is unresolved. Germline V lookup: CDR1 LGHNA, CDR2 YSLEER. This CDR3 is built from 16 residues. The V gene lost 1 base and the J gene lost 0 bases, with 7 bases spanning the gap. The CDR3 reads CASSQGGDSGANVLTF. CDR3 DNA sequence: TGCGCCAGCAGCCAAGGTGGGGACTCTGGGGCCAACGTCCTGACTTTC.

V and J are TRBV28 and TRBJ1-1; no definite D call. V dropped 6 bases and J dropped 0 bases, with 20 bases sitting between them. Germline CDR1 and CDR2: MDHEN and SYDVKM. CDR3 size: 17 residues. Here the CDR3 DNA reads TGTGCCAGCAGCCCCACCGGTGTCAGGCCTCTGAACACTGAAGCTTTCTTT. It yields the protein CASSPTGVRPLNTEAFF.

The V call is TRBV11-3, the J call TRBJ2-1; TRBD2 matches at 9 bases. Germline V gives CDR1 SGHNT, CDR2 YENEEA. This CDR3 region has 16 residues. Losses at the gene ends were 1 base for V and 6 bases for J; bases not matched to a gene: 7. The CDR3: CASSLGRAGGANEQFF. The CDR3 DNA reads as TGTGCCAGCAGCTTAGGCCGAGCGGGAGGAGCCAATGAGCAGTTCTTC. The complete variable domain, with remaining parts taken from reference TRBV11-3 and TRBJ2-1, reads EAGVVQSPRYKIIEKKQPVAFWCNPISGHNTLYWYLQNLGQGPELLIRYENEEAVDDSQLPKDRFSAERLKGVDSTLKIQPAELGDSAVYLCASSLGRAGGANEQFFGPGTRLTVL.

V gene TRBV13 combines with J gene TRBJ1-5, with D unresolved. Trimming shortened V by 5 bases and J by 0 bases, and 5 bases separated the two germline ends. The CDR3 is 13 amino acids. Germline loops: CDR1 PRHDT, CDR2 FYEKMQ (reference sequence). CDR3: CASSIHSNQPQHF. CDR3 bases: TGTGCCAGCAGCATTCATAGCAATCAGCCCCAGCATTTT. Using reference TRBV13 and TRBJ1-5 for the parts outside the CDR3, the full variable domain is AAGVIQSPRHLIKEKRETATLKCYPIPRHDTVYWYQQGPGQDPQFLISFYEKMQSDKGSIPDRFSAQQFSDYHSELNMSSLELGDSALYFCASSIHSNQPQHFGDGTRLSIL.